This paragraph reports one T cell receptor beta chain. CDR1 is LGHNA, CDR2 YSLEER, per germline. Unmatched junction bases numbered 11, after V lost 4 bases and J lost 8 bases. This CDR3 has 16 amino acids. The source of the sample is a study of control samples from healthy donors and cancer patients. The assay was immunoSEQ multiplex PCR, and TCRdb's table has in-frame clones only and misses some. The sample carries about 95,000 clones, around 90% recorded once. This clonotype was sampled from a woman aged 65 to 85 in good health. The chain combines TRBV4-3 with TRBJ2-1; the match to TRBD2 covers 10 bases. Source material: blood. The CDR3 protein is CASSPSGRAGGDEQFF. DNA for the CDR3: TGCGCCAGCAGCCCGAGCGGGAGGGCCGGAGGGGATGAGCAGTTCTTC.